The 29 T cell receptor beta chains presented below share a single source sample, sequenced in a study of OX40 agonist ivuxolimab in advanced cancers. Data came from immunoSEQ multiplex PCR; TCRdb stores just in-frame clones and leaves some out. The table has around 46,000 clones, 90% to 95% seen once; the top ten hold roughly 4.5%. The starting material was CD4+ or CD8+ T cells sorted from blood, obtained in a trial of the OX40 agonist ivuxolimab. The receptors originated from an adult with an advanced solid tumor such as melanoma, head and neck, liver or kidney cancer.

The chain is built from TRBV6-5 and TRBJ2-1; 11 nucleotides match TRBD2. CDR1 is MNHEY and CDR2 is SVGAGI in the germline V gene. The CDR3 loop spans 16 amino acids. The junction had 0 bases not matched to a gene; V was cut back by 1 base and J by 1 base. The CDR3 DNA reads TGTGCCAGCAGTTACTTAGCGGGAGGGTCCTACAATGAGCAGTTCTTC. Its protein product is CASSYLAGGSYNEQFF.

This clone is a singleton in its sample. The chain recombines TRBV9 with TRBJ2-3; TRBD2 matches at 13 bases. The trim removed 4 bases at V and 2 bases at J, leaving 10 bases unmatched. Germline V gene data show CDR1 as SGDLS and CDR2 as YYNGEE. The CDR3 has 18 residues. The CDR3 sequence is CASSRQGLAGDNTDTQYF. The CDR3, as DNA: TGTGCCAGCAGCAGACAAGGACTAGCGGGGGACAACACAGATACGCAGTATTTT.

This CDR3 reads CASTPGTGTGELFF. As DNA, the CDR3 is TGTGCCAGTACCCCGGGGACAGGCACCGGGGAGCTGTTTTTT. V is TRBV19 and J is TRBJ2-2, with 8 positions matching TRBD1. With 7 bases clipped from V and 4 bases from J, the junction kept 5 bases outside the gene matches. The CDR3 is made up of 14 amino acids. Germline CDR1 LNHDA, CDR2 SQIVND (reference sequence).

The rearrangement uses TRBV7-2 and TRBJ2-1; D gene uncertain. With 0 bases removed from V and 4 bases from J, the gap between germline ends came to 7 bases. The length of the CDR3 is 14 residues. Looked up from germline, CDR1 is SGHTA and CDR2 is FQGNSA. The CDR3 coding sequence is TGTGCCAGCAGCTTAGCTCTGGGATACAATGAGCAGTTCTTC. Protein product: CASSLALGYNEQFF.

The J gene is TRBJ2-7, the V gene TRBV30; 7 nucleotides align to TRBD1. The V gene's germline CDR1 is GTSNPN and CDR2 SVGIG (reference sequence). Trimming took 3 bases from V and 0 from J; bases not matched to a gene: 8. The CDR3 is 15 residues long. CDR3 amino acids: CAWRFGRDSSYEQYF. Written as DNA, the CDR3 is TGTGCCTGGAGATTTGGCCGGGACAGCTCCTACGAGCAGTACTTC. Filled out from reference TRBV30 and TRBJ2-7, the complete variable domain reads SQTIHQWPATLVQPVGSPLSLECTVEGTSNPNLYWYRQAAGRGLQLLFYSVGIGQISSEVPQNLSASRPQDRQFILSSKKLLLSDSGFYLCAWRFGRDSSYEQYFGPGTRLTVT.

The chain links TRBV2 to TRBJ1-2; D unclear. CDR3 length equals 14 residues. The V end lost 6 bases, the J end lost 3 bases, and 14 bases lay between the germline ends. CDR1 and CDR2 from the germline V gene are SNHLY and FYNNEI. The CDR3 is CASRDRSFYYGYTF. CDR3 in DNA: TGTGCCAGCAGAGACCGAAGCTTTTACTATGGCTACACCTTC.

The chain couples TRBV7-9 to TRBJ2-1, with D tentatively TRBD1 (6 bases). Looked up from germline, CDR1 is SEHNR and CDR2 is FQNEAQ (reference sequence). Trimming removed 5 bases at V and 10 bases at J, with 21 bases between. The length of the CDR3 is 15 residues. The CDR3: CASSQTDSGYYEQFF. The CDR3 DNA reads TGTGCCAGCAGCCAGACGGACAGCGGCTATTACGAGCAGTTCTTC.

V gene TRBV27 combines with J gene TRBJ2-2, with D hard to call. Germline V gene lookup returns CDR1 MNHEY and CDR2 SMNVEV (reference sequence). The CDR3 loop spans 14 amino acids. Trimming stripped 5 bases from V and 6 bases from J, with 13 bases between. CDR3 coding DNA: TGTGCCAGCAGTCACCGAACTTCATCCGGGGAGCTGTTTTTT. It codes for CASSHRTSSGELFF.

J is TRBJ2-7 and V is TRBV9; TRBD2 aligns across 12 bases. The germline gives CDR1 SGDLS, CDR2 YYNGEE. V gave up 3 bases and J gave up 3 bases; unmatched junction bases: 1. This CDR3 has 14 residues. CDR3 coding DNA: TGTGCCAGCAGCGCGGGACTAGCGGGCTACGAGCAGTACTTC. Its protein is CASSAGLAGYEQYF. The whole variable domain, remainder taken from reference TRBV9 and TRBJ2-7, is DSGVTQTPKHLITATGQRVTLRCSPRSGDLSVYWYQQSLDQGLQFLIQYYNGEERAKGNILERFSAQQFPDLHSELNLSSLELGDSALYFCASSAGLAGYEQYFGPGTRLTVT.

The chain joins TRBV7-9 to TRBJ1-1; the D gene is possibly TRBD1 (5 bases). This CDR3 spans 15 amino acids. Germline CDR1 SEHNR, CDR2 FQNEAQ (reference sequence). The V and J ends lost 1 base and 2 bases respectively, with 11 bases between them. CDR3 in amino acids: CASSLVGTANTEAFF. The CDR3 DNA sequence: TGTGCCAGCAGCTTAGTCGGGACCGCTAACACTGAAGCTTTCTTT.

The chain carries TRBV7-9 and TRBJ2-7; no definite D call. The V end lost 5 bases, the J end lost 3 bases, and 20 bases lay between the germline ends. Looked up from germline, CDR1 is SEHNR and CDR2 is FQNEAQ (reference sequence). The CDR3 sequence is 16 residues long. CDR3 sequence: CASSPGVGPHHYEQYF. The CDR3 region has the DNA TGTGCCAGCAGCCCTGGGGTGGGTCCCCATCACTACGAGCAGTACTTC.

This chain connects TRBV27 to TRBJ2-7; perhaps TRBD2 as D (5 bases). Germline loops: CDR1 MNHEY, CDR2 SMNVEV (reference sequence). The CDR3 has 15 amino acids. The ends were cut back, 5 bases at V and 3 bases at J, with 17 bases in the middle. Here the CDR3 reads CASSIASFSGYEQYF. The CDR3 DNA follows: TGTGCCAGCAGTATCGCTAGCTTTTCAGGCTACGAGCAGTACTTC.

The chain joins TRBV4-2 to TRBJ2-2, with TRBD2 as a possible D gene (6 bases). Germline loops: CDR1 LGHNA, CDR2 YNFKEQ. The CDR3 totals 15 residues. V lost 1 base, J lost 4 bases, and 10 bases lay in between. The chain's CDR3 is CASSQVGLLTGELFF. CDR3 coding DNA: TGTGCCAGCAGCCAAGTGGGACTTCTCACCGGGGAGCTGTTTTTT.

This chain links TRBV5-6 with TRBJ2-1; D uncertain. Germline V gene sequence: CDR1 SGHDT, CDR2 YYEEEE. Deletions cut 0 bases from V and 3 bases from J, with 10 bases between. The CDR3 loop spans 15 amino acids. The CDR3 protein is CASSLALGDYNEQFF. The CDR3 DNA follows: TGTGCCAGCAGCTTGGCCCTTGGTGACTACAATGAGCAGTTCTTC.

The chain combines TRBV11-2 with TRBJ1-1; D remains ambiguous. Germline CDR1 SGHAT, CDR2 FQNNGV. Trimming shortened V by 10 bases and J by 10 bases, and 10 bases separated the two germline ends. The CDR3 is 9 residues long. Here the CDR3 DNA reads TGTGCCACCGGACCGGGAGCTTTCTTT. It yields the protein CATGPGAFF.

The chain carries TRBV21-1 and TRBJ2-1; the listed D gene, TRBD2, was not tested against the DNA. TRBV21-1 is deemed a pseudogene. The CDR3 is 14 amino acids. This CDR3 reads CASSARRGYNEQFF. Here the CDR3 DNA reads TGTGCCAGCAGCGCTCGGCGGGGCTACAATGAGCAGTTCTTC.

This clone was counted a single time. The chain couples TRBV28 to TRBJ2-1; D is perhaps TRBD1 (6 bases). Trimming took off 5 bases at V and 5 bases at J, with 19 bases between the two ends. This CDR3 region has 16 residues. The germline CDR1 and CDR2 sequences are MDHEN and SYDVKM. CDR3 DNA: TGTGCCAGCAGTCCGACTACAGGGTTACTTCACAATGAGCAGTTCTTC. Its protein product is CASSPTTGLLHNEQFF.

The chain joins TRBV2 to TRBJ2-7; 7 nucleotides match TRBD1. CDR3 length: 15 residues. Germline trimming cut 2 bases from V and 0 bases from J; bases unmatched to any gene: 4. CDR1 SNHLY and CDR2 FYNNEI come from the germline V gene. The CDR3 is CASSEYGTASYEQYF. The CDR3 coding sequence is TGTGCCAGCAGTGAATATGGGACAGCCTCCTACGAGCAGTACTTC.

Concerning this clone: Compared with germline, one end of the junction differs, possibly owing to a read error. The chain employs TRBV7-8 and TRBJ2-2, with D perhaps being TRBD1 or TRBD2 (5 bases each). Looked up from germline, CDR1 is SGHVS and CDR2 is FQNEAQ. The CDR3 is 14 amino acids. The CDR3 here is CASTLMGDPGELFF. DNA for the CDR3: TGTGCCAGCACCTTAATGGGGGACCCCGGGGAGCTGTTTTTT.

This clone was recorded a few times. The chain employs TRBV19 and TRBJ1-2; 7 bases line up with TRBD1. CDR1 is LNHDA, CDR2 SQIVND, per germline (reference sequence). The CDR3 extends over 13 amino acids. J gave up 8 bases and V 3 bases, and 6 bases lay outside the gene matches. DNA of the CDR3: TGTGCCAGTAGTATCGGGCAGGGGGACGGCTACACCTTC. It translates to CASSIGQGDGYTF.

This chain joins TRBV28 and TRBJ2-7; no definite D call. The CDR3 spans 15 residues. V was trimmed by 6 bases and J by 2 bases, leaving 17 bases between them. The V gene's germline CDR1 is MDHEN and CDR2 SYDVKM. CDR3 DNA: TGTGCCAGCAGGCGAGGTTCAGGATTCGCCTACGAGCAGTACTTC. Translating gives CASRRGSGFAYEQYF.

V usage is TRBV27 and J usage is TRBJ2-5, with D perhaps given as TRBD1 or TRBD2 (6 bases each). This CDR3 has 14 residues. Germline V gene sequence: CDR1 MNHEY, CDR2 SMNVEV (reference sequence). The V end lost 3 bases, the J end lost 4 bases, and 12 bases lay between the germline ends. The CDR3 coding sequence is TGTGCCAGCAGTTTGGGGGGCCTCCGAGAGACCCAGTACTTC. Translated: CASSLGGLRETQYF.

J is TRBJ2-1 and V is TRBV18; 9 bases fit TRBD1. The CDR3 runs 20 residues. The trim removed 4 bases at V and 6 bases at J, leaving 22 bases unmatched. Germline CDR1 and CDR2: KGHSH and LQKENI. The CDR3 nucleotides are TGTGCCAGCTCACGGGAGGCCGGGACAGGGCGGACCAGGGCCGTCAATGAGCAGTTCTTC. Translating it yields CASSREAGTGRTRAVNEQFF. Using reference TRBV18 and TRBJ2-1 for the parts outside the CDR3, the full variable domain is NAGVMQNPRHLVRRRGQEARLRCSPMKGHSHVYWYRQLPEEGLKFMVYLQKENIIDESGMPKERFSAEFPKEGPSILRIQQVVRGDSAAYFCASSREAGTGRTRAVNEQFFGPGTRLTVL.

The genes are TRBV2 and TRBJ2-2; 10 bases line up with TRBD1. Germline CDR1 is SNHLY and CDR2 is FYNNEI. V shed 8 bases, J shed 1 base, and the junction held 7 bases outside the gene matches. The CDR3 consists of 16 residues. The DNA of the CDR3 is TGTGCCAGCTATTGGGACAGGGGCAAGAACACCGGGGAGCTGTTTTTT. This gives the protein CASYWDRGKNTGELFF.

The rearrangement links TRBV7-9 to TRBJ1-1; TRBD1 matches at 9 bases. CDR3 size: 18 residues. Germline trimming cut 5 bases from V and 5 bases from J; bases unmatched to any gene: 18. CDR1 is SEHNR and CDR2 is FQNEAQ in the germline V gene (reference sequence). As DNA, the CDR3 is TGTGCCAGCAGCCCCGCACCGGGACAGGGTCTTGGATGGACTGAAGCTTTCTTT. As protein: CASSPAPGQGLGWTEAFF. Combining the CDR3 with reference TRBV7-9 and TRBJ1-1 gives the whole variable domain DTGVSQNPRHKITKRGQNVTFRCDPISEHNRLYWYRQTLGQGPEFLTYFQNEAQLEKSRLLSDRFSAERPKGSFSTLEIQRTEQGDSAMYLCASSPAPGQGLGWTEAFFGQGTRLTVV.

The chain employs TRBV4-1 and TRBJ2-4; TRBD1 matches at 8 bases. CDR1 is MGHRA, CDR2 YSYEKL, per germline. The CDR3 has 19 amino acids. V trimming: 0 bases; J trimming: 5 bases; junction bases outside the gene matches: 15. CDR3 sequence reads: CASSQDRTSTGARENIQYF. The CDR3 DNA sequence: TGCGCCAGCAGCCAAGATCGCACTTCGACAGGGGCACGGGAAAACATTCAGTACTTC.

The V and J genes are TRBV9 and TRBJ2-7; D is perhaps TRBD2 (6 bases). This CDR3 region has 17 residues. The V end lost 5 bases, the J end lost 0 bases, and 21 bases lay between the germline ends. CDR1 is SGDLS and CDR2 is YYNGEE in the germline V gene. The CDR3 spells CASSAWGSGISSYEQYF. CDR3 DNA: TGTGCCAGCAGTGCCTGGGGTAGCGGAATTAGCTCCTACGAGCAGTACTTC.

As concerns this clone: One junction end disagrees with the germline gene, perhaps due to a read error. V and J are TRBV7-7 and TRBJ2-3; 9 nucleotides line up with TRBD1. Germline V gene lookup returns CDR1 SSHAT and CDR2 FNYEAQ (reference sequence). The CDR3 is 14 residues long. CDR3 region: CASSSGQGTDTQYF. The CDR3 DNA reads TGTGCTAGCAGCTCGGGACAGGGAACAGATACGCAGTATTTT.

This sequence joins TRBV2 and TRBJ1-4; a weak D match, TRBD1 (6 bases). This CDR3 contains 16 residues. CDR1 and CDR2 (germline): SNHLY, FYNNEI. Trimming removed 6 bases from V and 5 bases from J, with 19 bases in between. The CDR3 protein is CASSLSRQVGNEKLFF. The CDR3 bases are TGTGCCAGCAGCCTCTCGAGACAGGTGGGGAATGAAAAACTGTTTTTT.